This TCR beta chain was found in a study of blood T cell repertoires in COVID-19. Study overall: Acute-phase and convalescent COVID-19 samples originated in the United States, Italy and Spain. The analysed material was cDNA or gDNA that came from T cells, B-cell-depleted T cells, or PBMCs.

In the authors' methods: Reference gene primers were amplified, and this amplification served to estimate nucleated cell counts. Assay: immunoSEQ multiplex PCR; the TCRdb copy retains only in-frame clones and omits some. V and J calls and clone size are those listed in that table; D and trimming were worked out from the DNA. The sample includes about 360,000 clones, roughly 80% of them seen just once. CDR1 and CDR2 (germline): SEHNR, FQNEAQ (reference sequence). This CDR3 contains 12 residues. V gave up 5 bases and J gave up 6 bases, with 11 bases separating them. V is TRBV7-9 and J is TRBJ2-7; D gene uncertain. Sequences were obtained from peripheral blood. The source is a human donor with acute or convalescent COVID-19. The donor label of this sample is uncertain. Here the CDR3 reads CASSPTFTEQYF. The CDR3 DNA is TGTGCCAGCAGCCCCACTTTTACCGAGCAGTACTTC.